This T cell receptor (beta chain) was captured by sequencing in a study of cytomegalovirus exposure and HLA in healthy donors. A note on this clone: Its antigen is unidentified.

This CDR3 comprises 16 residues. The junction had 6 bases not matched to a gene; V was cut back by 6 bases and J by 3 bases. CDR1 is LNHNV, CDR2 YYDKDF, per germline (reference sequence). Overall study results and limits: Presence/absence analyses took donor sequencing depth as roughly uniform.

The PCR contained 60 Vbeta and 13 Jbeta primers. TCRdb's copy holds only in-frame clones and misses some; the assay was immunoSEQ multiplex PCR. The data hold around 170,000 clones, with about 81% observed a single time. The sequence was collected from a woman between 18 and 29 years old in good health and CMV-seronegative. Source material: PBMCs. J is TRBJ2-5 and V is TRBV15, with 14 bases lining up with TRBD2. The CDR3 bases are TGTGCCACCAGGGGCGGGACTAGCGGGGGAGAAGAGACCCAGTACTTC. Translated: CATRGGTSGGEETQYF.